Detailed here is one TCR beta chain. This clonotype was detected ten times or more. Its antigen is unknown. The sample holds no much larger clone one base away, and base qualities are not on file. Based on the germline V gene, the CDR1 and CDR2 sequences are SGHTA and FQGNSA. The CDR3 contains 14 residues, cysteine and phenylalanine counted. Just CDR3 DNA is preserved here, 42 bases in frame from base 1. V and J are trimmed by 7 bases and 5 bases, and the gene matches miss 8 bases of the junction. These data originate in a study of T-cell reconstitution after alpha-beta-depleted transplantation in children (dated by TCRdb to 2016 to 2017). For context, the study as a whole: The study quantitatively tracked T-cell immune reconstitution after TCRalphabeta/CD19-depleted allogeneic hematopoietic cell transplantation in children using TCR repertoire profiling.

Preparation of the library involved PCR. For sequencing, an Illumina HiSeq 2500 was employed. Molecular barcoding was employed in the preparation of TCR libraries, with unique molecular identifiers being used to normalize TCRbeta repertoire quantification. TCRdb passed the public sequencing reads through fastp at Q25 and MiXCR, retaining productive beta sequences. Each CDR3 protein appears once, grouped with its most common genes and DNA. Here the sample has about 300,000 distinct CDR3 sequences; about 9.4% occur a single time. The ten largest clones add up to approximately 7% of the sample. The study at large found these results: The apparently early recovery of alphabetaT-cell counts about two months after transplant reportedly depended on only several hundred rapidly expanded clones that came from non-depleted graft cells. In some patients, the high TCRbeta diversity seen at day 60 was put down to recipient T cells and intrathymic progenitors that had survived conditioning. Over subsequent months, a decline in hyperexpanded clone frequencies was noted, and after one year, T-cell counts and TCRbeta diversity were mostly ascribed to newly produced T cells.

The treatment or condition label on this specimen signifies: allogeneic hematopoietic cell transplantation with graft depleted of TCRalphabeta T cells and CD19 B cells. The children who served as transplant recipients had been given grafts of TCRalphabeta/CD19-depleted allogeneic hematopoietic cells. The TCR originated in a boy younger than two with acute myeloid leukemia, due to receive a stem cell transplant. This specimen consisted of PBMCs, obtained before TCRalphabeta/CD19-depleted stem cell transplant. Here the chain combines TRBV7-2 and TRBJ1-2; 9 central bases correspond to TRBD1. The CDR3 amino acid sequence is: CASILWDREYGYTF. The nucleotide sequence reads as follows: TGTGCCAGCATCCTGTGGGACAGGGAATATGGCTACACCTTC.